The 2 T cell receptor beta chains below all came from one sample that was sequenced in a study of beta chain features in type 1 diabetes. Expressed TCRB transcripts were sequenced after all isolated RNA was converted to cDNA. Measured with immunoSEQ multiplex PCR; TCRdb has only the in-frame clones, and not every one. The table lists about 900,000 clones, roughly 15% of them singletons, with 0.023% in the top ten. The sequencing input was naive CD4+ T cells from blood. The origin of the receptors is a woman under 30 in good health.

The chain carries TRBV7-2 and TRBJ1-5, with D possibly being TRBD1 (6 bases). Germline V gene lookup returns CDR1 SGHTA and CDR2 FQGNSA. The length of the CDR3 is 15 residues. Trimming left V 3 bases short and J 2 bases short, with 11 bases between. CDR3 sequence: CASSLTGQGNQPQHF. The CDR3, as DNA: TGTGCCAGCAGCTTGACAGGCCAGGGCAATCAGCCCCAGCATTTT.

This clone has only a few counts. The J gene is TRBJ2-7, the V gene TRBV28; D is uncertain. The CDR3 sequence is 12 residues long. Germline CDR1 is MDHEN and CDR2 is SYDVKM. The V end was cut by 5 bases, the J end by 7 bases, with 12 bases between. This chain's CDR3 is CASSPKPREQYF. CDR3 nucleotide sequence: TGTGCCAGCAGTCCTAAGCCCAGGGAGCAGTACTTC.